One sample yielded the 23 T cell receptor beta chains listed below, sequenced in a study of T cells in Graves' hyperthyroidism and ophthalmopathy. The investigators amplified TCR beta CDR3 regions from RNA transcripts. The HTBI primer set was used in a first-round RT-PCR of the TCR CDR3. In TCRdb, the multiplex PCR reads were re-called with MiXCR into one record per CDR3 protein. The sample shows around 700,000 distinct CDR3 sequences, roughly a sixth of them seen only once. What was sequenced was blood. All receptors derive from a woman aged 50 to 60 with Graves' hyperthyroidism that later progressed to Graves' ophthalmopathy.

This clonotype was counted ten times or more. The chain couples TRBV12-3 or TRBV12-4 to TRBJ1-4, with D perhaps TRBD1 (6 bases). Trimming removed 7 bases from V and 7 bases from J, with 16 bases in between. There are 14 residues in the CDR3. The CDR3 coding sequence is TGTGCCAGCACCGAGGGCAGGGGTTCTGAAAAACTGTTTTTT. Its translation is CASTEGRGSEKLFF.

The chain joins TRBV12-3 or TRBV12-4 to TRBJ2-1, with TRBD2 as a possible D gene (5 bases). Trimming took off 6 bases at V and 7 bases at J, with 13 bases between the two ends. The CDR3 covers 13 residues. The CDR3: CASRPHRENEQFF. DNA for the CDR3: TGTGCCAGCAGACCCCATAGGGAGAATGAGCAGTTCTTC.

This sequence joins TRBV29-1 and TRBJ2-1, with 11 bases matching TRBD2. J was trimmed by 3 bases and V by 7 bases; bases with no gene match: 5. Germline CDR1 reads SQVTM; CDR2 reads ANQGSEA. The CDR3 consists of 14 residues. CDR3 protein: CSGEGLADYNEQFF. The CDR3 DNA sequence: TGCAGCGGCGAGGGACTAGCGGACTACAATGAGCAGTTCTTC.

This clonotype has at least ten counts. The chain carries TRBV3-1 and TRBJ2-2; D is possibly TRBD2 (7 bases). The CDR3 spans 17 residues. In germline, CDR1 is LGHDT, CDR2 YNNKEL (reference sequence). V was pared by 3 bases and J by 5 bases, with 19 bases between. The DNA of the CDR3 is TGTGCCAGCAGCCACCAGCCGGGGGGCGCGTCTACCGGGGAGCTGTTTTTT. Residues: CASSHQPGGASTGELFF.

The J gene is TRBJ2-7, the V gene TRBV20-1; TRBD2 is a possible D gene (6 bases). The V gene lost 3 bases and the J gene lost 0 bases, with 15 bases spanning the gap. This CDR3 region has 15 residues. In germline, CDR1 is DFQATT, CDR2 SNEGSKA (reference sequence). The CDR3: CSASGRRVGSYEQYF. The CDR3 DNA sequence: TGCAGTGCTAGTGGTCGGAGGGTGGGCTCCTACGAGCAGTACTTC.

In its sample, this clonotype was seen many times. V gene TRBV2 combines with J gene TRBJ2-7; 7 bases match TRBD1. Germline loops: CDR1 SNHLY, CDR2 FYNNEI. The V gene end was trimmed by 6 bases and the J gene end by 6 bases; junction bases not matched to a gene: 11. The CDR3 has 14 amino acids. The CDR3, as DNA: TGTGCCAGCAGCTGGAAACAGGGGATAGGCGAGCAGTACTTC. Its translation: CASSWKQGIGEQYF.

This clonotype showed up many times. The V gene is TRBV20-1, the J gene TRBJ1-1, with TRBD1 matching over 7 bases. V dropped 0 bases and J dropped 2; count of bases not matched to a gene: 6. The CDR3 contains 15 residues. Germline V gene lookup returns CDR1 DFQATT and CDR2 SNEGSKA (reference sequence). CDR3 bases: TGCAGTGCTAGAGACCCTAGGGGGCCCAACACTGAAGCTTTCTTT. It translates to CSARDPRGPNTEAFF.

The chain links TRBV29-1 to TRBJ1-3; 7 nucleotides match TRBD1. This CDR3 is built from 12 residues. Germline V gene lookup returns CDR1 SQVTM and CDR2 ANQGSEA. V shed 6 bases and J 3 bases; nucleotides not matched to a gene: 2. This CDR3 reads CSVGDSGNTIYF. CDR3 in DNA: TGCAGCGTCGGGGACAGTGGAAACACCATATATTTT.

The chain links TRBV18 to TRBJ2-7; a weak D match, TRBD2 (6 bases). Trimming removed 6 bases at V and 1 base at J, with 13 bases between. The CDR3 consists of 14 residues. Germline assignment: CDR1 KGHSH and CDR2 LQKENI. CDR3 nucleotide sequence: TGTGCCAGCTCTCCTATGGAGGGTTCCTACGAGCAGTACTTC. Encoded protein: CASSPMEGSYEQYF.

Ten or more counts support this clonotype. The chain joins TRBV29-1 to TRBJ1-2; a possible D gene is TRBD1 (6 bases). CDR3 size: 12 residues. V lost 4 bases, J lost 3 bases, and 9 bases lay in between. CDR1 and CDR2 (germline): SQVTM, ANQGSEA. The CDR3 loop reads CSVVGGDYGYTF. The CDR3 nucleotides are TGCAGCGTTGTAGGGGGGGACTATGGCTACACCTTC. The full variable domain, with the rest looked up from reference TRBV29-1 and TRBJ1-2, is SAVISQKPSRDICQRGTSLTIQCQVDSQVTMMFWYRQQPGQSLTLIATANQGSEATYESGFVIDKFPISRPNLTFSTLTVSNMSPEDSSIYLCSVVGGDYGYTFGSGTRLTVV.

The table lists this clonotype with a few counts. The chain employs TRBV5-1 and TRBJ1-2, with TRBD1 as a possible D gene (5 bases). CDR1 SGHRS and CDR2 YFSETQ come from the germline V gene. V was clipped by 0 bases and J by 3 bases, with 12 bases between them. The CDR3 is made up of 15 amino acids. CDR3 residues: CASSLAQGVYYGYTF. CDR3 coding DNA: TGCGCCAGCAGCTTGGCGCAGGGAGTGTACTATGGCTACACCTTC.

Only a few counts were recorded for this clonotype. This chain links TRBV5-4 with TRBJ2-1; no definite D call. Germline CDR1 reads SGHNT; CDR2 reads YYREEE (reference sequence). Trimming stripped 0 bases from V and 5 bases from J, with 6 bases between. This CDR3 is 13 amino acids long. The CDR3 nucleotides are TGTGCCAGCAGCTTGGCCGCTAACAATGAGCAGTTCTTC. Its protein is CASSLAANNEQFF.

This clonotype was counted many times. CDR3 DNA: TGTGCCAGCAGCCAAGATACTAGCGGGGGCTACCAAGAGACCCAGTACTTC. This codes for CASSQDTSGGYQETQYF. This chain uses TRBV7-6 with TRBJ2-5; 11 positions agree with TRBD2. Germline lookup yields CDR1 SGHVS and CDR2 FNYEAQ. The CDR3 has 17 residues. The V and J ends lost 5 bases and 0 bases, in that order; junction bases with no gene match: 8.

A word on this clonotype: A much larger clone differs by one base, so this may be a read error. The chain carries TRBV2 and TRBJ1-2; 7 positions match TRBD1. V trimming: 5 bases; J trimming: 5 bases; junction bases outside the gene matches: 8. CDR3 length: 14 residues. The germline V gene has CDR1 SNHLY and CDR2 FYNNEI. The DNA for the CDR3 is TGTGCCAGCAGTAACGGACAGGCGTTTTATGGCTACACCTTC. Amino acids: CASSNGQAFYGYTF. The variable domain in full, with the rest retrieved from reference TRBV2 and TRBJ1-2, is EPEVTQTPSHQVTQMGQEVILRCVPISNHLYFYWYRQILGQKVEFLVSFYNNEISEKSEIFDDQFSVERPDGSNFTLKIRSTKLEDSAMYFCASSNGQAFYGYTFGSGTRLTVV.

The rearrangement joins TRBV25-1 to TRBJ1-3; D uncertain. Germline lookup yields CDR1 MGHDK and CDR2 SYGVNS. The CDR3 extends over 15 amino acids. V lost 3 bases and J lost 1, with 10 bases in between. CDR3 nucleotides: TGTGCCAGCAGTGATCAGGTCCTATCTGGAAACACCATATATTTT. This encodes CASSDQVLSGNTIYF. The variable domain in full, completed from reference TRBV25-1 and TRBJ1-3, reads EADIYQTPRYLVIGTGKKITLECSQTMGHDKMYWYQQDPGMELHLIHYSYGVNSTEKGDLSSESTVSRIRTEHFPLTLESARPSHTSQYLCASSDQVLSGNTIYFGEGSWLTVV.

The chain links TRBV20-1 to TRBJ1-4; TRBD1 matches at 12 bases. Germline trimming cut 4 bases from V and 1 base from J; bases unmatched to any gene: 10. Germline V lookup: CDR1 DFQATT, CDR2 SNEGSKA (reference sequence). The CDR3 consists of 18 residues. DNA for the CDR3: TGCAGTGCTACCACCGGGACAGGGGGCGATCTAACTAATGAAAAACTGTTTTTT. Its translation: CSATTGTGGDLTNEKLFF.

The chain carries TRBV25-1 and TRBJ1-1; perhaps TRBD1 as D (6 bases). Trimming stripped 6 bases from V and 1 base from J, with 12 bases between. CDR1 and CDR2 from the germline V gene are MGHDK and SYGVNS. The CDR3 loop spans 14 amino acids. The CDR3 DNA follows: TGTGCCAGCAGAGGACAGCAAAAGAACACTGAAGCTTTCTTT. Protein product: CASRGQQKNTEAFF.

The rearrangement uses TRBV11-2 and TRBJ2-1; a possible D gene is TRBD1 (6 bases). The CDR3 sequence is 17 residues long. Germline lookup yields CDR1 SGHAT and CDR2 FQNNGV. Trimming removed 0 bases at V and 1 base at J, with 13 bases between. The CDR3 loop reads CASSLEGASLSYNEQFF. CDR3 nucleotide sequence: TGTGCCAGCAGCTTAGAGGGGGCGTCCTTGTCCTACAATGAGCAGTTCTTC.

This clonotype was observed at least ten times. The gene calls are TRBV7-2 and TRBJ2-5, with D hard to call. Germline CDR1 is SGHTA and CDR2 is FQGNSA. This CDR3 spans 13 amino acids. Trimming removed 5 bases at V and 2 bases at J, with 9 bases between. CDR3 in DNA: TGTGCCAGCAGCCACGGACGGCAAGAGACCCAGTACTTC. Encoded protein: CASSHGRQETQYF.

The chain carries TRBV10-3 and TRBJ1-1; tentatively, D is TRBD1 (5 bases). Germline CDR1 is ENHRY and CDR2 is SYGVKD. The V and J ends lost 3 bases and 1 base respectively, with 9 bases between them. CDR3 length equals 14 residues. The CDR3 protein is CAISDPGRNTEAFF. The CDR3 DNA sequence: TGTGCCATCAGTGACCCGGGACGGAACACTGAAGCTTTCTTT.

In this sample, this clonotype turned up many times. This rearrangement joins TRBV2 to TRBJ1-5, with a weak D call TRBD1 (5 bases). The CDR3 totals 15 residues. The germline V gene encodes CDR1 SNHLY and CDR2 FYNNEI. Deletions cut 6 bases from V and 3 bases from J, with 15 bases between. CDR3 protein: CASSLAQALNQPQHF. CDR3 sequence (DNA): TGTGCCAGCAGCCTCGCACAGGCGCTCAATCAGCCCCAGCATTTT.

Only a few counts were recorded for this clonotype. V gene TRBV19 combines with J gene TRBJ2-3; TRBD2 aligns across 14 bases. Looked up from germline, CDR1 is LNHDA and CDR2 is SQIVND (reference sequence). The CDR3 loop spans 19 amino acids. V dropped 5 bases and J dropped 0; count of bases not matched to a gene: 10. In DNA form, the CDR3 reads TGTGCCAGTAGTTACCCTCCCGGGACTAGCGGGGGTAGCACAGATACGCAGTATTTT. Amino acids: CASSYPPGTSGGSTDTQYF.

This clonotype has a count of ten or more. This chain links TRBV7-3 with TRBJ2-5; 7 positions match TRBD1. The CDR3 spans 13 residues. CDR1 and CDR2 from the germline V gene are SGHTA and FQGTGA. Trimming removed 3 bases from V and 4 bases from J; junction bases left unmatched: 2. The CDR3 is CASSLTGTETQYF. The CDR3 DNA follows: TGTGCCAGCAGCTTGACAGGGACAGAGACCCAGTACTTC.